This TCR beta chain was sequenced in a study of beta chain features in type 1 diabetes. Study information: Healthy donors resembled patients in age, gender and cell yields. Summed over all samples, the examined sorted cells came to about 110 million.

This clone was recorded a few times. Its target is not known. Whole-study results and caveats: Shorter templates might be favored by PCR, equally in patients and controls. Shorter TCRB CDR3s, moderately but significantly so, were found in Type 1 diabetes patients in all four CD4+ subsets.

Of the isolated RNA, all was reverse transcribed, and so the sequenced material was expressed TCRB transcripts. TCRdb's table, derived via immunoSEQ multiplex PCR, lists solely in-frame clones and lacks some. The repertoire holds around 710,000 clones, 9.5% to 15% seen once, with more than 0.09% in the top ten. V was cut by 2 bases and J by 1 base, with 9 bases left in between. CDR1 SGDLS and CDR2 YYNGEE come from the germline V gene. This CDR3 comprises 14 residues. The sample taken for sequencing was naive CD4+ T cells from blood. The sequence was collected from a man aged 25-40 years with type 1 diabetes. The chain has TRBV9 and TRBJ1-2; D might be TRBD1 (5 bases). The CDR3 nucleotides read TGTGCCAGCAGCGTTGGGGCAGATAACTATGGCTACACCTTC. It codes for CASSVGADNYGYTF.